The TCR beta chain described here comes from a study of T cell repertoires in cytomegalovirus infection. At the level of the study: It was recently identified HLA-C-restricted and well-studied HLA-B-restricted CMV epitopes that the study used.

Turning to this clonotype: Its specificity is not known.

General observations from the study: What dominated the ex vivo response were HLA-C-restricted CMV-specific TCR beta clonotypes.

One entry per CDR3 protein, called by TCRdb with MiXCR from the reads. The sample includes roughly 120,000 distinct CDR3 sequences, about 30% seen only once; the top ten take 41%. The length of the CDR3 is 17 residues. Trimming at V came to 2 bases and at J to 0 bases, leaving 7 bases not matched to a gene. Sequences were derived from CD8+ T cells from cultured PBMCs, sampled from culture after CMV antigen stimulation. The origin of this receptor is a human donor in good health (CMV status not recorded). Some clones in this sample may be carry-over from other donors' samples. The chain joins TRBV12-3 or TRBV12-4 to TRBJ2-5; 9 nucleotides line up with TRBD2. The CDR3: CASSLMSSGANQETQYF. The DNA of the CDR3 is TGTGCCAGCAGTTTAATGTCTAGCGGGGCCAACCAAGAGACCCAGTACTTC.